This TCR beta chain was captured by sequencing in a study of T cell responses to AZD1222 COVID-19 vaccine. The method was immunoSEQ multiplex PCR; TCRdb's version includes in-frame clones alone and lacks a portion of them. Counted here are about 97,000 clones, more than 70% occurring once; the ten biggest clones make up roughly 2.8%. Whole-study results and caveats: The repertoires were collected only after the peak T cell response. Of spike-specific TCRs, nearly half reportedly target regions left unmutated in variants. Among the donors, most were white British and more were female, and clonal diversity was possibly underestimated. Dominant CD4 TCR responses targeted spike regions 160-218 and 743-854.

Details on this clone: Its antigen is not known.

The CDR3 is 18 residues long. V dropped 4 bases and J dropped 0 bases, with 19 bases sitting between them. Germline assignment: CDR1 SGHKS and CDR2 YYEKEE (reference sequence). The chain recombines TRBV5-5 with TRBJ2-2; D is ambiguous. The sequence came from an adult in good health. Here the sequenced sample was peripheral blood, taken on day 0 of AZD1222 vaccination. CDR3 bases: TGTGCCAGCAGCCATCTACCTTCGACTGGTGCGAACACCGGGGAGCTGTTTTTT. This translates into CASSHLPSTGANTGELFF.